This T cell receptor (beta chain) was recorded in a study of cytomegalovirus exposure and HLA in healthy donors. PCR was performed using 60 Vbeta and 13 Jbeta primers. Here immunoSEQ multiplex PCR was the method, and the copy in TCRdb shows in-frame clones only, minus some. The sample carries around 110,000 clones, roughly 82% recorded once. Trimming removed 4 bases at V and 4 bases at J, with 17 bases between. The CDR3 runs to 15 residues. The V gene's germline CDR1 is SGHDT and CDR2 YYEEEE. Study-level findings and limits: Rarity held for most TCR sequences, but there were some public TCRs that occurred in many donors. No immune exposure information besides CMV serostatus was available.

A word on this clone: Its antigen is currently unknown.

The sequence derives from a man aged 25-40 years in good health and CMV-seropositive. V is TRBV5-6 and J is TRBJ1-2; weak D call: TRBD1 (6 bases). The sample comprised PBMCs. CDR3 DNA: TGTGCCAGCAGCCCCCCTTCGACAGGCGTCTATGGCTACACCTTC. Translation: CASSPPSTGVYGYTF.